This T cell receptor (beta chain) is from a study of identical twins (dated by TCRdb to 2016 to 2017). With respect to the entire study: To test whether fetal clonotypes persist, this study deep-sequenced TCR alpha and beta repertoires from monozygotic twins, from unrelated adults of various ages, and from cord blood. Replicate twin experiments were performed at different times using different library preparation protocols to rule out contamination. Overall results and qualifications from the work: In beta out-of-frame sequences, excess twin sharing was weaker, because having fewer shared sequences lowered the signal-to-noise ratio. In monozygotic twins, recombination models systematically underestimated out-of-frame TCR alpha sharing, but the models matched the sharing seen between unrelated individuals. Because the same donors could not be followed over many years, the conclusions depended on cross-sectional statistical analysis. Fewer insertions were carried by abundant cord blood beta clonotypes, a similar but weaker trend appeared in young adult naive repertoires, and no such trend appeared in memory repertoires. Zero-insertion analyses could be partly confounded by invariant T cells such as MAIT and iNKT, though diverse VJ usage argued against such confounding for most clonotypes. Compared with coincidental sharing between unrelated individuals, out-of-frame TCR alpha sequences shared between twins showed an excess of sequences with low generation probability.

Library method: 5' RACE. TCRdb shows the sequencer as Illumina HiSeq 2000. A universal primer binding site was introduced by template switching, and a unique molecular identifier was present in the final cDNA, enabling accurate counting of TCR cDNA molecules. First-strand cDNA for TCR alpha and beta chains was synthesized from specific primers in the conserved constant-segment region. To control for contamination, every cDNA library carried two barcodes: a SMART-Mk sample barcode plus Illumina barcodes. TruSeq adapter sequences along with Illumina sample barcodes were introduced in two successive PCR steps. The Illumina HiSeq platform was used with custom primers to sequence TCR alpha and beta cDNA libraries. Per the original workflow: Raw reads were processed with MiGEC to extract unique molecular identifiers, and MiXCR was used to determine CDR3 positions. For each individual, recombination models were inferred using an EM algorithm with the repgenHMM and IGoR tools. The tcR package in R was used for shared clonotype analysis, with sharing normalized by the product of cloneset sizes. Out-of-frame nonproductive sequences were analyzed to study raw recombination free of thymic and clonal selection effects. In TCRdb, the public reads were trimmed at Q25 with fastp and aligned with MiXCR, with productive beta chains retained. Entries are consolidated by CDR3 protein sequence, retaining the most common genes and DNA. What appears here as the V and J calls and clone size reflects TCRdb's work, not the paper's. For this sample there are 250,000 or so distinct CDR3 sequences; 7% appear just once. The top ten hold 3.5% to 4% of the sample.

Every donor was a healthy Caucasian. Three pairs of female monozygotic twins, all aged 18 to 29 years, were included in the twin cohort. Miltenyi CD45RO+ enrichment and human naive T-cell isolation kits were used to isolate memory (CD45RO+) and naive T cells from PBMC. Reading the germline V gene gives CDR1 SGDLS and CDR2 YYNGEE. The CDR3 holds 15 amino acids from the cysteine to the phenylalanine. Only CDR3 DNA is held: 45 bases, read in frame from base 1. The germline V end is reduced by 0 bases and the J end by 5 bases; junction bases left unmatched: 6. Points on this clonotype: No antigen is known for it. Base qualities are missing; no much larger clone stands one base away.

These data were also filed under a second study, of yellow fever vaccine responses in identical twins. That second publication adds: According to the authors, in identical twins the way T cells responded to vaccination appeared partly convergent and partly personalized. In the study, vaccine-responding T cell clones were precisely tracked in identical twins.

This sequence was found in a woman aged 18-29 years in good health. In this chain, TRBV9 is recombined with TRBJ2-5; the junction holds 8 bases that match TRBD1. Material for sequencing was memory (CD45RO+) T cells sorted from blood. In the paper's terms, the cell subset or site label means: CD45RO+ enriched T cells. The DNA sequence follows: TGTGCCAGCAGCGTAGGGACAGGGCTCAGGGAGACCCAGTACTTC. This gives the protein CASSVGTGLRETQYF.